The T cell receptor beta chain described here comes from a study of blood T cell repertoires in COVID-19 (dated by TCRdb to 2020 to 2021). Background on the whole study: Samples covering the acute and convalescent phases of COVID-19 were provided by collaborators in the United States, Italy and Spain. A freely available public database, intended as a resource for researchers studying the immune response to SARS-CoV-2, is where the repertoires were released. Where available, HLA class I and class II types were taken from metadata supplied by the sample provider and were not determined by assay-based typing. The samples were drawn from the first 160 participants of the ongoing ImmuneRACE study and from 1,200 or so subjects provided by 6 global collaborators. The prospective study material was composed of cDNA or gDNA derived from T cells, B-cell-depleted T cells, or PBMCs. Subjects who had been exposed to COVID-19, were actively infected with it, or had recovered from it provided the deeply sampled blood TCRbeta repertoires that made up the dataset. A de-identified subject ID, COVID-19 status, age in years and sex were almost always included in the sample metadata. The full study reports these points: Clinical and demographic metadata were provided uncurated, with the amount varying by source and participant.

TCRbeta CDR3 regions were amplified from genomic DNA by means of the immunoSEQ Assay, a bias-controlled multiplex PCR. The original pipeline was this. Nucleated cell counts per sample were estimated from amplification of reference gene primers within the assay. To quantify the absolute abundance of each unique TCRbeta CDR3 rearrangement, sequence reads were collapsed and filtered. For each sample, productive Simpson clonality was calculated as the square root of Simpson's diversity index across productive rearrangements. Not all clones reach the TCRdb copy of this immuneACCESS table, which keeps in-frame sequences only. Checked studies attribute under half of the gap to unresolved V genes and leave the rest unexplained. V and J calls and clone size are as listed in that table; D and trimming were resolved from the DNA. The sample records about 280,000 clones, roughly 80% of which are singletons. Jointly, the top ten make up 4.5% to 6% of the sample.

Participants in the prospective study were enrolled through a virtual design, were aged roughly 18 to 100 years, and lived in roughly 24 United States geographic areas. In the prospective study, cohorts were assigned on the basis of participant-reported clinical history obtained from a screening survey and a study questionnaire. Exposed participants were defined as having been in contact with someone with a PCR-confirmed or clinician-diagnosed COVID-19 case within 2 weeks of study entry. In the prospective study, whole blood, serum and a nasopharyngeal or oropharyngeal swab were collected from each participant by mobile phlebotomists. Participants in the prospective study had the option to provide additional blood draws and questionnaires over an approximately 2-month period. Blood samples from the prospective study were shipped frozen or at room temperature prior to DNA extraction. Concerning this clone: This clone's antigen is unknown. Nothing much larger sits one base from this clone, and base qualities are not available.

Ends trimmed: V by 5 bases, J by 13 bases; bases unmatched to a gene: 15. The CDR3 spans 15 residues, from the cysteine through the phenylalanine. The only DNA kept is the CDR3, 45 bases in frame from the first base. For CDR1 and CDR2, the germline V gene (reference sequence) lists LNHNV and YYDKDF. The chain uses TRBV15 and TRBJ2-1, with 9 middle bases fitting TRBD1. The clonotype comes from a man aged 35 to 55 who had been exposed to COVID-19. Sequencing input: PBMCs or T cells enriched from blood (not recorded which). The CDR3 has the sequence CATSWGQGQLNNQFF. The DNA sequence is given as TGTGCCACCAGCTGGGGACAGGGCCAGCTAAACAATCAGTTCTTC.